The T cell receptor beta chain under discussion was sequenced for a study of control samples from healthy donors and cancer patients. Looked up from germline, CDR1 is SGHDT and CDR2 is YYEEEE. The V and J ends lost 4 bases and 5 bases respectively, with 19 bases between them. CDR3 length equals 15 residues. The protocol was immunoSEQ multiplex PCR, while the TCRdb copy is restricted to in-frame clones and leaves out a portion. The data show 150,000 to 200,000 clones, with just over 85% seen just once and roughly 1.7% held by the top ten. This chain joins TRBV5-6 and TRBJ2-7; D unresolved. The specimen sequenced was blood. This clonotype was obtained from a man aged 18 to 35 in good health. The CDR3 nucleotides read TGTGCCAGCAGCCTGGCAATTGGACCTTTAGACGAGCAGTACTTC. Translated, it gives CASSLAIGPLDEQYF.